This T cell receptor (beta chain) emerged from a study of blood T cell repertoires in COVID-19. On the study more broadly: Both acute and convalescent COVID-19 samples were obtained from the United States, Italy and Spain.

Authors' methods: Estimated nucleated cell counts came from reference gene primer amplification. Using immunoSEQ multiplex PCR, the repertoire was profiled, and TCRdb retains in-frame clones only, with some absent. The V and J calls and the clone size are those of that table, but D and trimming were determined from the DNA. The table records 68,000 or so clones, 70% to 80% of them present only once. This clone has more than one count but fewer than ten. V was clipped by 4 bases and J by 7 bases, with 13 bases between them. Per the germline V gene, CDR1 is LGHDT and CDR2 is YNNKEL (reference sequence). This CDR3 is 13 amino acids long.

Sequences were obtained from peripheral blood. The clonotype comes from a human donor in a cohort sampled during active COVID-19. This chain uses TRBV3-1 (or the pseudogene TRBV3-2) with TRBJ1-2; the D gene is possibly TRBD1 (6 bases). As DNA, the CDR3 is TGTGCCAGCAGCCCAGACGGGGGGGCTGGCTACACCTTC. Its translation is CASSPDGGAGYTF.